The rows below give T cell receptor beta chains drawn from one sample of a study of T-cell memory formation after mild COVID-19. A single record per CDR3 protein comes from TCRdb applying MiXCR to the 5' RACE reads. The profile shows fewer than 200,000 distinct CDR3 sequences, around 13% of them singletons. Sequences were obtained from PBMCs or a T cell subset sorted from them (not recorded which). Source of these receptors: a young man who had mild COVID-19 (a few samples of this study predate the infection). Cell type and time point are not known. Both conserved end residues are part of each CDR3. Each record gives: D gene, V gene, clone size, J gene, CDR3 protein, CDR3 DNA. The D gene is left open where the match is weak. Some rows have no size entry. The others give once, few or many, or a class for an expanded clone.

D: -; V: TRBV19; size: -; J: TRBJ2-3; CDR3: CASMLRGQPDTQYF; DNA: TGTGCCAGTATGTTGAGGGGACAACCAGATACGCAGTATTTT
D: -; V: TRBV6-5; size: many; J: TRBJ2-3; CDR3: CASSYWQGRGDTQYF; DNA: TGTGCCAGCAGCTACTGGCAGGGGAGAGGGGATACGCAGTATTTT
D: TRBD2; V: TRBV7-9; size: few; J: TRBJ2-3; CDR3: CASSVWRGVKDTQYF; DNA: TGTGCCAGCAGCGTGTGGCGGGGGGTTAAAGATACGCAGTATTTT
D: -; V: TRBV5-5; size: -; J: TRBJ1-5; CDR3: CASSPVSFNQPQHF; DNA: TGTGCCAGCAGTCCCGTTTCCTTCAATCAGCCCCAGCATTTT
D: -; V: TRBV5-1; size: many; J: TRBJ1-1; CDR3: CASSLAVRTEAFF; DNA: TGCGCCAGCAGCTTGGCGGTGCGGACTGAAGCTTTCTTT
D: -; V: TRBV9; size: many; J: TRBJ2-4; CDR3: CASSVGVSGIQYF; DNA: TGTGCCAGCAGCGTGGGTGTATCTGGCATTCAGTACTTC
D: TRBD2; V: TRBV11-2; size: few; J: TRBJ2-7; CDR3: CASSLAGGAFVYEQYF; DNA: TGTGCCAGCAGCTTAGCCGGGGGGGCCTTTGTATACGAGCAGTACTTC
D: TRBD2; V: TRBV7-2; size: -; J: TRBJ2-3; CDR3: CASSATGSGGWDTQYF; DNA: TGTGCCAGCAGCGCTACAGGGAGCGGGGGCTGGGATACGCAGTATTTT
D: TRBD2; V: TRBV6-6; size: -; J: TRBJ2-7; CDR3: CASSYTGTSFNEQYF; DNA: TGTGCCAGCAGTTACACCGGGACTAGCTTCAACGAGCAGTACTTC
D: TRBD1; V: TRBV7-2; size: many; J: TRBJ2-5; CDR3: CASSFRTGGEETQYF; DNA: TGTGCCAGCAGCTTCAGGACAGGGGGCGAAGAGACCCAGTACTTC
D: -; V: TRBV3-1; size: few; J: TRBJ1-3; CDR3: CASRGGPGNTIYF; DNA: TGTGCCAGCCGTGGCGGCCCTGGAAACACCATATATTTT
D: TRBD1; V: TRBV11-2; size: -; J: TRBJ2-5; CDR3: CASSPRGQVGETQYF; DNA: TGTGCCAGCAGCCCTCGAGGACAGGTCGGGGAGACCCAGTACTTC
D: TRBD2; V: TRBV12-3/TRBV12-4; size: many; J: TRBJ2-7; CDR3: CASRQPGLGEQYF; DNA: TGTGCCAGCAGACAACCGGGACTAGGCGAGCAGTACTTC
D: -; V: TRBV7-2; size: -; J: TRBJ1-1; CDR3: CASSRYDFRQVPNTEAFF; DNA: TGTGCCAGCAGCCGATATGATTTCCGACAGGTACCGAACACTGAAGCTTTCTTT
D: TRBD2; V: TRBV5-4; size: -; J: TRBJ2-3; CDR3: CASSSLTSGQGTDTQYF; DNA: TGTGCCAGCAGCTCCCTGACTAGCGGGCAGGGCACAGATACGCAGTATTTT
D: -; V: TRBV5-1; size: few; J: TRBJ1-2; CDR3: CASSLDRADYGYTF; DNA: TGCGCCAGCAGCTTGGACAGGGCGGACTATGGCTACACCTTC
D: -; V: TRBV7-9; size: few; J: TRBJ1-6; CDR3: CASSFAQGNSPLHF; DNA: TGTGCCAGCAGCTTTGCCCAGGGTAATTCACCCCTCCACTTT
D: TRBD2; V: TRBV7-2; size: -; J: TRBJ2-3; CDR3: CASSFGLAQGDTQYF; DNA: TGTGCCAGCAGCTTCGGACTAGCCCAGGGGGATACGCAGTATTTT